A selection of T cell receptor beta chains follows, all from one sample in a study of cytomegalovirus exposure and HLA in healthy donors. The protocol was immunoSEQ multiplex PCR, while the TCRdb copy is restricted to in-frame clones and leaves out a portion. The data show about 120,000 clones, 75% to 85% seen once. The source material was PBMCs. The receptor set was obtained from a female donor in good health and CMV-seropositive. The CDR3 runs from the conserved cysteine through the conserved F or W. D genes are given only for firm matches. Clone size is given for some rows only: seen once, a few or many times, or a class if the clone is expanded.

j_call,clone_size,v_call,d_call,cdr3_aa,cdr3_nt
TRBJ2-3,NA,TRBV2,NA,CASSGGFVTDTQYF,TGTGCCAGCAGTGGAGGGTTTGTGACAGATACGCAGTATTTT
TRBJ2-7,NA,TRBV5-1,TRBD1,CASSLADTGTGREQYF,TGCGCCAGCAGCTTGGCCGACACCGGGACAGGGAGGGAGCAGTACTTC
TRBJ2-1,NA,TRBV5-1,TRBD1,CASSSGQGYNEQFF,TGCGCCAGCAGCTCGGGACAGGGGTACAATGAGCAGTTCTTC
TRBJ2-2,NA,TRBV29-1,NA,CSVGYSTGELFF,TGCAGCGTTGGATACAGCACCGGGGAGCTGTTTTTT
TRBJ1-4,NA,TRBV28,TRBD1,CASSLLGQGATNEKLFF,TGTGCCAGCAGTTTATTGGGACAGGGGGCAACTAATGAAAAACTGTTTTTT
TRBJ2-5,NA,TRBV5-1,NA,CASSLIWAQETQYF,TGCGCCAGCAGCTTGATTTGGGCACAAGAGACCCAGTACTTC
TRBJ1-1,few,TRBV10-3,NA,CAISDVEGLNTEAFF,TGTGCCATCAGTGATGTTGAGGGATTGAACACTGAAGCTTTCTTT
TRBJ2-4,NA,TRBV27,TRBD1,CASRPTGGNIQYF,TGTGCCAGCAGACCGACAGGGGGAAACATTCAGTACTTC
TRBJ2-7,NA,TRBV6-1,TRBD1,CASSEEQGSSGEQYF,TGTGCCAGCAGTGAGGAACAGGGGAGTTCTGGCGAGCAGTACTTC
TRBJ1-1,few,TRBV7-2,NA,CASSSIRGDTEAFF,TGTGCCAGCAGCTCGATCCGGGGTGACACTGAAGCTTTCTTT
TRBJ1-4,NA,TRBV2,NA,CASNSGTLGGKLFF,TGTGCCAGCAACTCCGGGACACTCGGGGGGAAACTGTTTTTT
TRBJ1-4,NA,TRBV2,TRBD1,CASSGDRGGEKLFF,TGTGCCAGCAGTGGGGACAGGGGTGGGGAAAAACTGTTTTTT
TRBJ2-1,few,TRBV7-8,NA,CASSLGPLWQGAYNEQFF,TGTGCCAGCAGCTTAGGCCCCCTTTGGCAGGGTGCCTACAATGAGCAGTTCTTC
TRBJ1-3,NA,TRBV6-6,TRBD1,CASSYSRTGVGNTIYF,TGTGCCAGCAGTTACTCGAGGACAGGGGTTGGAAACACCATATATTTT
TRBJ2-7,NA,TRBV11-2,TRBD1,CASSRRDRLSYEQYF,TGTGCCAGCAGCCGCCGGGACAGACTTTCCTACGAGCAGTACTTC
TRBJ2-5,NA,TRBV5-4,TRBD1,CASSRQGATETQYF,TGTGCCAGCAGCCGACAGGGGGCCACAGAGACCCAGTACTTC